This T cell receptor beta chain appears in the sequencing data of a study of blood T cell repertoires in COVID-19. The overall study: Spain, Italy and the United States supplied samples that represented acute and convalescent COVID-19. T cells, B-cell-depleted T cells, or PBMCs provided the cDNA or gDNA that served as material.

The CDR3 has 14 residues. Germline CDR1 reads LNHDA; CDR2 reads SQIVND (reference sequence). V was pared by 3 bases and J by 1 base, with 7 bases between. Libraries were prepared by immunoSEQ multiplex PCR; TCRdb keeps only in-frame clonotypes and omits some of them. Of 400,000 to 450,000 clones detected, approximately 88% appear once; the ten largest clones hold roughly an eighth. This clone has just one count. Enrolment of Seattle patients took place during active infection, and they were followed longitudinally. The receptor was derived from a woman between 50 and 59 years old with COVID-19, enrolled during active disease. V is TRBV19 and J is TRBJ1-5; D is ambiguous. The source material was peripheral blood. The CDR3 DNA is TGTGCCAGTAGTATCCCCTACAGCAATCAGCCCCAGCATTTT. It encodes CASSIPYSNQPQHF.